Below are 28 T cell receptor beta chains sequenced from a single sample in a study of blood T cell repertoires in COVID-19. Profiled with immunoSEQ multiplex PCR; TCRdb holds only in-frame clones, not every one. The sample has roughly 40,000 clones; roughly 90% are singletons. The sample taken for sequencing was peripheral blood. These receptors originate from a man in his fifties or sixties with active COVID-19.

The sample holds a few counts of this clone. The chain is built from TRBV6-1 and TRBJ1-5; perhaps TRBD1 as D (5 bases). The CDR3 consists of 16 residues. Germline-derived CDR1 and CDR2 are MNHNS and SASEGT. V was pared by 4 bases and J by 2 bases, with 15 bases between. The CDR3 reads CASSVQASRGNQPQHF. In nucleotides, the CDR3 is TGTGCCAGCAGTGTTCAGGCCTCCAGGGGCAATCAGCCCCAGCATTTT.

The chain links TRBV7-9 to TRBJ2-2; 9 bases match TRBD1. Trimming removed 3 bases from V and 2 bases from J; junction bases left unmatched: 4. CDR1 and CDR2 (germline): SEHNR, FQNEAQ (reference sequence). This CDR3 has 16 amino acids. CDR3 nucleotides: TGTGCCAGCAGCTTGAGGACAGGGGCTAACACCGGGGAGCTGTTTTTT. Translating it yields CASSLRTGANTGELFF.

CDR3 nucleotides: TGTGCCAGCAGCTTCACAGGGGGATCGAATTCACCCCTCCACTTT. Translated, it gives CASSFTGGSNSPLHF. V gene TRBV9 combines with J gene TRBJ1-6; TRBD1 matches at 8 bases. The CDR3 runs to 15 residues. Germline CDR1 is SGDLS and CDR2 is YYNGEE. V was clipped by 4 bases and J by 7 bases; unmatched bases: 7. The variable domain in full, with the rest retrieved from reference TRBV9 and TRBJ1-6, is DSGVTQTPKHLITATGQRVTLRCSPRSGDLSVYWYQQSLDQGLQFLIQYYNGEERAKGNILERFSAQQFPDLHSELNLSSLELGDSALYFCASSFTGGSNSPLHFGNGTRLTVT.

V gene TRBV4-3 combines with J gene TRBJ2-1, with 11 positions matching TRBD2. The trim removed 3 bases at V and 6 bases at J, leaving 1 base unmatched. The CDR3 is 14 residues long. CDR1 is LGHNA, CDR2 YSLEER, per germline. The CDR3 DNA sequence: TGCGCCAGCAGCCACGGGACTAGCGGCAATGAGCAGTTCTTC. Its translation: CASSHGTSGNEQFF.

The chain uses TRBV11-1 and TRBJ1-2; D not resolved. The CDR3 is 13 residues long. Germline CDR1 reads SGHAT; CDR2 reads FQDESV (reference sequence). The V end lost 1 base, the J end lost 7 bases, and 10 bases lay between the germline ends. In DNA, the CDR3 is TGTGCCAGCAGCTTAGGAGGGTCGCGTGGCTACACCTTC. Its protein product is CASSLGGSRGYTF. The full variable domain, in which reference TRBV11-1 and TRBJ1-2 provide the parts outside the CDR3, is EAEVAQSPRYKITEKSQAVAFWCDPISGHATLYWYRQILGQGPELLVQFQDESVVDDSQLPKDRFSAERLKGVDSTLKIQPAELGDSAMYLCASSLGGSRGYTFGSGTRLTVV.

The CDR3 sequence: CASSHLPGLVSAEQFF. CDR3 in DNA: TGTGCCAGCAGCCACCTACCGGGACTAGTTTCGGCTGAGCAGTTCTTC. The chain is built from TRBV14 and TRBJ2-1, with 8 bases aligning to TRBD2. Germline V gene lookup returns CDR1 SGHDN and CDR2 FVKESK. This CDR3 comprises 16 residues. The V and J ends lost 3 bases and 9 bases, in that order; junction bases with no gene match: 13.

This clone was seen only once. The chain uses TRBV5-4 and TRBJ2-7; TRBD1 might be the D (6 bases). The CDR3 covers 15 residues. Per the germline V gene, CDR1 is SGHNT and CDR2 is YYREEE (reference sequence). Trimming shortened V by 2 bases and J by 2 bases, and 14 bases separated the two germline ends. The CDR3 region is CASSFLTGGTYEQYF. In nucleotides, the CDR3 is TGTGCCAGCAGCTTTTTGACAGGCGGTACCTACGAGCAGTACTTC. The whole variable domain, filled in from reference TRBV5-4 and TRBJ2-7, reads ETGVTQSPTHLIKTRGQQVTLRCSSQSGHNTVSWYQQALGQGPQFIFQYYREEENGRGNFPPRFSGLQFPNYSSELNVNALELDDSALYLCASSFLTGGTYEQYFGPGTRLTVT.

The V call is TRBV28, the J call TRBJ2-6, with D possibly TRBD1 on 5 matching bases. Trimming removed 5 bases at V and 0 bases at J, with 8 bases between. The CDR3 loop spans 15 amino acids. Per germline, CDR1 MDHEN and CDR2 SYDVKM. The DNA for the CDR3 is TGTGCCAGCAGTCCAGACAGCTCTGGGGCCAACGTCCTGACTTTC. Encoded protein: CASSPDSSGANVLTF.

The chain links TRBV6-5 to TRBJ1-5; D is unresolved. The V and J ends lost 2 bases and 2 bases respectively, with 7 bases between them. The CDR3 loop spans 14 amino acids. Per the germline V gene, CDR1 is MNHEY and CDR2 is SVGAGI. The CDR3 sequence: CASSYSGGNQPQHF. In DNA, the CDR3 is TGTGCCAGCAGTTACAGCGGGGGCAATCAGCCCCAGCATTTT.

The J gene is TRBJ2-3, the V gene TRBV4-2; 9 bases are a match to TRBD2. Germline loops: CDR1 LGHNA, CDR2 YNFKEQ. CDR3 size: 15 residues. V dropped 6 bases and J dropped 0; count of bases not matched to a gene: 4. The CDR3 DNA reads TGTGCCAGCAGTCCTAGCGGGGAAAGCACAGATACGCAGTATTTT. It specifies CASSPSGESTDTQYF.

The chain is built from TRBV7-9 and TRBJ1-6; D is unresolved. CDR3 length: 12 amino acids. Germline lookup yields CDR1 SEHNR and CDR2 FQNEAQ (reference sequence). The V gene lost 5 bases and the J gene lost 9 bases, with 8 bases spanning the gap. CDR3 region: CASSLISSPLHF. In DNA, the CDR3 is TGTGCCAGCAGCCTGATTAGTTCACCCCTCCACTTT.

This clone is a singleton in its sample. CDR3 nucleotides: TGTGCCAGCAGTTGGGGGAGGGAGACCCAGTACTTC. It is translated as CASSWGRETQYF. The V call is TRBV6-5, the J call TRBJ2-5; maybe TRBD2 (6 bases). The CDR3 is 12 residues long. CDR1 is MNHEY, CDR2 SVGAGI, per germline. V was pared by 4 bases and J by 5 bases, with 8 bases between.

The rearrangement joins TRBV3-1 (or the pseudogene TRBV3-2) to TRBJ1-2; TRBD1 is a possible D gene (6 bases). This CDR3 region has 14 residues. Germline values: CDR1 LGHDT, CDR2 YNNKEL (reference sequence). The ends were cut back, 4 bases at V and 3 bases at J, with 12 bases in the middle. The CDR3 nucleotides read TGTGCCAGCAGCCCCGGGAGGGGGGACTATGGCTACACCTTC. Protein sequence: CASSPGRGDYGYTF.

The CDR3 DNA follows: TGTGCCAGTAGTATAGGCAGGGGATATGGCTACACCTTC. Amino acid sequence: CASSIGRGYGYTF. The chain employs TRBV19 and TRBJ1-2, with a possible D match to TRBD1 (6 bases). Germline-derived CDR1 and CDR2 are LNHDA and SQIVND (reference sequence). Trimming left V 1 base short and J 5 bases short, with 8 bases between. This CDR3 has 13 amino acids.

The CDR3 loop is CASSLMGTGEKLFF. For the CDR3, the DNA is TGTGCCAGCAGCTTAATGGGGACAGGTGAAAAACTGTTTTTT. The chain employs TRBV7-3 and TRBJ1-4, with TRBD1 identical over 8 bases. Germline CDR1 SGHTA, CDR2 FQGTGA. CDR3 length: 14 amino acids. Trimming removed 1 base from V and 7 bases from J; junction bases left unmatched: 2.

This clone qualifies as medium-sized (0.01 to 0.1%). V gene TRBV18 combines with J gene TRBJ1-2; D is perhaps TRBD1 (6 bases). Germline lookup yields CDR1 KGHSH and CDR2 LQKENI. Trimming cost V 2 bases and J 5 bases, with 18 bases left between them. CDR3 length equals 16 residues. The CDR3 loop is CASSPSTGTLRYGYTF. CDR3 nucleotide sequence: TGTGCCAGCTCACCATCCACTGGGACATTGCGTTATGGCTACACCTTC.

The CDR3 protein is CASSISDRGQETQYF. CDR3 coding DNA: TGTGCCAGTAGTATATCCGACAGGGGGCAAGAGACCCAGTACTTC. The chain couples TRBV19 to TRBJ2-5, with 9 bases lining up with TRBD1. CDR3 size: 15 residues. Germline values: CDR1 LNHDA, CDR2 SQIVND (reference sequence). Losses at the gene ends were 2 bases for V and 2 bases for J; bases not matched to a gene: 3.

CDR3 nucleotide sequence: TGTGCCAGCAGTGAAGGGATACAGGGAAACACCATATATTTT. It codes for CASSEGIQGNTIYF. This sequence joins TRBV2 and TRBJ1-3; D call uncertain. This CDR3 spans 14 amino acids. Trimming pared 1 base from V and 4 bases from J, leaving 8 bases between. Germline CDR1 SNHLY, CDR2 FYNNEI.

This clone appeared a few times. The gene calls are TRBV27 and TRBJ1-4; D gene ambiguous. With 3 bases removed from V and 10 bases from J, the gap between germline ends came to 12 bases. Germline V gene lookup returns CDR1 MNHEY and CDR2 SMNVEV (reference sequence). The CDR3 length is 13 residues. CDR3: CASSFEKSGKLFF. The CDR3 DNA reads as TGTGCCAGCAGTTTTGAGAAATCCGGAAAACTGTTTTTT.

V and J are TRBV6-5 and TRBJ2-1; tentative D call: TRBD2 (6 bases). The V gene's germline CDR1 is MNHEY and CDR2 SVGAGI. The CDR3 is made up of 13 amino acids. V gave up 6 bases and J gave up 4 bases, with 10 bases separating them. CDR3 in amino acids: CASRGGTYNEQFF. CDR3 coding DNA: TGTGCCAGCAGGGGGGGAACGTACAATGAGCAGTTCTTC.

This chain connects TRBV10-1 to TRBJ2-5; perhaps TRBD2 as D (5 bases). Germline assignment: CDR1 WNHNN and CDR2 SYGVQD (reference sequence). V was pared by 10 bases and J by 5 bases, with 17 bases between. The CDR3 contains 13 residues. CDR3 residues: CATSPGPGETQYF. CDR3 DNA sequence: TGCGCCACCAGCCCCGGACCGGGGGAGACCCAGTACTTC.

The chain links TRBV6-2 or TRBV6-3 to TRBJ1-1, with 8 bases matching TRBD1. This CDR3 contains 16 residues. The V gene's germline CDR1 is MNHEY and CDR2 SVGEGT. J was trimmed by 3 bases and V by 2 bases; bases with no gene match: 8. In nucleotides, the CDR3 is TGTGCCAGCAGTTACGGGTCAGGGGGCCGGGACACTGAAGCTTTCTTT. This encodes CASSYGSGGRDTEAFF.

The V call is TRBV5-1, the J call TRBJ2-1, with 9 bases matching TRBD1. The CDR3 covers 15 residues. Per the germline V gene, CDR1 is SGHRS and CDR2 is YFSETQ. J lost 3 bases, V lost 4 bases, and 5 bases had no gene match. CDR3 amino acids: CASSMGQGYYNEQFF. The CDR3 DNA sequence: TGCGCCAGCAGCATGGGACAGGGCTACTACAATGAGCAGTTCTTC.

The chain uses TRBV6-2 or TRBV6-3 and TRBJ2-1, with TRBD2 matching over 11 bases. This CDR3 has 15 amino acids. Trimming took 5 bases from V and 6 from J; bases not matched to a gene: 6. The germline CDR1 and CDR2 sequences are MNHEY and SVGEGT. The CDR3 reads CASSPGTSGSNEQFF. The CDR3 coding sequence is TGTGCCAGCAGTCCCGGGACTAGCGGATCCAATGAGCAGTTCTTC.

This chain connects TRBV24-1 to TRBJ2-7; a possible D gene is TRBD2 (7 bases). Looked up from germline, CDR1 is KGHDR and CDR2 is SFDVKD. Trimming pared 9 bases from V and 3 bases from J, leaving 17 bases between. The CDR3 length is 14 residues. The CDR3, as DNA: TGTGCCACCCATGTAAGGGGGGGGAACTACGAGCAGTACTTC. This gives the protein CATHVRGGNYEQYF.

The rearrangement links TRBV18 to TRBJ1-2, with no clear D. Per the germline V gene, CDR1 is KGHSH and CDR2 is LQKENI. The CDR3 has 14 residues. The ends were cut back, 3 bases at V and 0 bases at J, with 8 bases in the middle. CDR3 residues: CASSPDGTNYGYTF. The DNA for the CDR3 is TGTGCCAGCTCACCCGACGGGACTAACTATGGCTACACCTTC.

The V and J genes are TRBV7-2 and TRBJ2-7; D is possibly TRBD2 (6 bases). V lost 5 bases and J 5 bases, leaving 13 bases between the germline ends. This CDR3 is 13 amino acids long. Per germline, CDR1 SGHTA and CDR2 FQGNSA. CDR3 sequence reads: CASSPQSGDEQYF. CDR3 DNA: TGTGCCAGCAGCCCCCAGTCGGGGGACGAGCAGTACTTC.

This chain uses TRBV28 with TRBJ2-3; tentatively, D is TRBD1 (5 bases). In germline, CDR1 is MDHEN, CDR2 SYDVKM. The CDR3 loop spans 15 amino acids. V lost 5 bases, J lost 1 base, and 13 bases lay in between. CDR3 protein: CASSGSPQGTDTQYF. CDR3 coding DNA: TGTGCCAGCAGTGGGTCCCCACAGGGCACAGATACGCAGTATTTT.